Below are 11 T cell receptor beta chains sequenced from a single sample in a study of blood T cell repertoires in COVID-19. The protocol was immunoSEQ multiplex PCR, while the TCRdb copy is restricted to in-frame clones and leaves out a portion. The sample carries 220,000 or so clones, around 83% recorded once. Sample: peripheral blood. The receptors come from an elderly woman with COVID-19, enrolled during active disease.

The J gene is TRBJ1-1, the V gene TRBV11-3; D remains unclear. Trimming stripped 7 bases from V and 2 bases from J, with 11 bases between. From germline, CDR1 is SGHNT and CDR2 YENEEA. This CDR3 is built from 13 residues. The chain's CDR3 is CASIPGCNTEAFF. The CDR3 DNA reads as TGTGCCAGCATCCCGGGTTGTAACACTGAAGCTTTCTTT.

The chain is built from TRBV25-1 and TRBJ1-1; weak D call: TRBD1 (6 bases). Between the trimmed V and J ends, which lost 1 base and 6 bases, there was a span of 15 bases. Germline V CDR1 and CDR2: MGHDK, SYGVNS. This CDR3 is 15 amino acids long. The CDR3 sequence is CASSEFTGIKSEAFF. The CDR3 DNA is TGTGCCAGCAGTGAATTTACAGGGATTAAGTCTGAAGCTTTCTTT.

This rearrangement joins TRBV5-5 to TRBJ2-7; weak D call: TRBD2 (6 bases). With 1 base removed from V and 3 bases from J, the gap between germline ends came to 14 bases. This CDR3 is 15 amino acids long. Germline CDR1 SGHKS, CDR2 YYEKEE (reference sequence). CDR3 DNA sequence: TGTGCCAGCAGCTTGCCGGGAGTAGCCATCTACGAGCAGTACTTC. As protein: CASSLPGVAIYEQYF.

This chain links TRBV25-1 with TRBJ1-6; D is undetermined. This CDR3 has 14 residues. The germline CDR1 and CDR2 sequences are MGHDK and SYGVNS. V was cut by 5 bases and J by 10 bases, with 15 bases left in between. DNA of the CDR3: TGTGCCAGCAGTCTCGAGGCCCAAAAATCACCCCTCCACTTT. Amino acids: CASSLEAQKSPLHF. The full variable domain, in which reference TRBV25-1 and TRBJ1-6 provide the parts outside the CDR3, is EADIYQTPRYLVIGTGKKITLECSQTMGHDKMYWYQQDPGMELHLIHYSYGVNSTEKGDLSSESTVSRIRTEHFPLTLESARPSHTSQYLCASSLEAQKSPLHFGNGTRLTVT.

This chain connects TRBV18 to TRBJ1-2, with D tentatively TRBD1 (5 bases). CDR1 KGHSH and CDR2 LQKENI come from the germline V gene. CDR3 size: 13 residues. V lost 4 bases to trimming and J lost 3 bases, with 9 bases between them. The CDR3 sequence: CASSLQGDYGYTF. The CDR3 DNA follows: TGTGCCAGCTCACTCCAGGGTGACTATGGCTACACCTTC.

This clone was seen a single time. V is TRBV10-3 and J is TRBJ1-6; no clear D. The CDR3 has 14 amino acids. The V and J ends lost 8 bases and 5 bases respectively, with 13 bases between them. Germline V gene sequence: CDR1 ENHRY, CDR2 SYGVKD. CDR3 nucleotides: TGTGCCATCGGAGGCGGGCCGAATAATTCACCCCTCCACTTT. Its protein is CAIGGGPNNSPLHF.

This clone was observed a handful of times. This CDR3 reads CASSYTGQGAGYTF. The CDR3 region has the DNA TGTGCCAGCAGTTACACGGGACAGGGGGCGGGCTACACCTTC. This chain joins TRBV6-5 and TRBJ1-2; 12 bases are a match to TRBD1. V shed 2 bases, J shed 8 bases, and the junction held 3 bases outside the gene matches. The CDR3 spans 14 residues. Germline values: CDR1 MNHEY, CDR2 SVGAGI.

The CDR3 here is CASRDGTTYGYTF. CDR3 bases: TGTGCCAGTAGAGATGGGACAACCTATGGCTACACCTTC. The chain carries TRBV19 and TRBJ1-2, with a weak D call TRBD1 (6 bases). The CDR3 has 13 residues. Germline V gene sequence: CDR1 LNHDA, CDR2 SQIVND (reference sequence). Trimming left V 6 bases short and J 4 bases short, with 12 bases between. The whole variable domain, filled in from reference TRBV19 and TRBJ1-2, reads DGGITQSPKYLFRKEGQNVTLSCEQNLNHDAMYWYRQDPGQGLRLIYYSQIVNDFQKGDIAEGYSVSREKKESFPLTVTSAQKNPTAFYLCASRDGTTYGYTFGSGTRLTVV.

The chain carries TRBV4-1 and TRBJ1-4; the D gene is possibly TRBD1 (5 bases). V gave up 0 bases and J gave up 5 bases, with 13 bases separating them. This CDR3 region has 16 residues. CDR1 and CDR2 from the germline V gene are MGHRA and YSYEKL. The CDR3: CASSQDTGVGNEKLFF. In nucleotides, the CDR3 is TGCGCCAGCAGCCAAGATACGGGGGTCGGGAATGAAAAACTGTTTTTT.

The CDR3 coding sequence is TGTGCCAGCAGTTCCCCCGGGGGGCGGACTAATGAAAAACTGTTTTTT. This codes for CASSSPGGRTNEKLFF. The V call is TRBV28, the J call TRBJ1-4, with a possible D match to TRBD1 (6 bases). The V and J ends lost 4 bases and 2 bases respectively, with 14 bases between them. This CDR3 spans 16 amino acids. Per germline, CDR1 MDHEN and CDR2 SYDVKM.

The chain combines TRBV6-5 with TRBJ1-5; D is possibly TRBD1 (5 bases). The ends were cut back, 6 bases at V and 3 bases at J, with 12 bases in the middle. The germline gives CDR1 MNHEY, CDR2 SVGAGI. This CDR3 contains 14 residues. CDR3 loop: CASRRGKDNQPQHF. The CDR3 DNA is TGTGCCAGCAGGCGGGGGAAAGACAATCAGCCCCAGCATTTT.